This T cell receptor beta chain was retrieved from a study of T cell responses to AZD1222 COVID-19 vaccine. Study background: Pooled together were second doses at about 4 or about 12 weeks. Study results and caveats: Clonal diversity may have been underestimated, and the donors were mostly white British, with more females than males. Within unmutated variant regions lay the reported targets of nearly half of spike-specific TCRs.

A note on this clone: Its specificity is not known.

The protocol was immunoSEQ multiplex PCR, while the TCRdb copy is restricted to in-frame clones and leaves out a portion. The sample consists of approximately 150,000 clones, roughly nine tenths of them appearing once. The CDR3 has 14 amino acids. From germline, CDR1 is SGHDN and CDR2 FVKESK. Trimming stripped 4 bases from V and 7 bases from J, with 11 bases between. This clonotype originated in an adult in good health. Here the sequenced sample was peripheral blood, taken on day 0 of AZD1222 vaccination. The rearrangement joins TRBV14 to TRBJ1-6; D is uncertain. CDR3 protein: CASSPGGRNSPLHF. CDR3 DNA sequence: TGTGCCAGCAGCCCAGGTGGCCGCAATTCACCCCTCCACTTT.